This TCR beta chain was recorded in a study of CD8 T cells in Susac syndrome. Findings of the study overall: The study's TCR sequencing and HLA analysis drew on a certain number of individuals. That number was acknowledged as relatively small.

Sequencing of TCR beta drew on CD8+ and CD4+ T cells from blood. Negative isolation yielded CD4+ and CD8+ T cells, and FACS enriched TEMRA cells. Trimming at V came to 1 base and at J to 5 bases, leaving 10 bases not matched to a gene. The CDR3 loop spans 16 amino acids. CDR1 MGHDK and CDR2 SYGVNS come from the germline V gene. RNA in amounts of roughly 0.5 to 1 ug was reverse transcribed with random hexamers. Amplification of the TCR beta CDR3 was carried out by immunoSEQ multiplex PCR, which spanned a total of 54 Vbeta and 13 Jbeta segments. One entry per CDR3 protein results from TCRdb running MiXCR on the immunoSEQ multiplex PCR reads. The sample consists of under 200,000 distinct CDR3 sequences, about 95% of them appearing once. The sample holds one count of this clonotype. What it recognizes is unknown.

Sequencing was carried out using CD4+ T cells from PBMCs. This receptor was obtained from a human donor in good health. The V call is TRBV25-1, the J call TRBJ2-5; 7 bases align to TRBD2. As DNA, the CDR3 is TGTGCCAGCAGTGAATCCGCAAGCGGGGCTGGGGAGACCCAGTACTTC. This translates into CASSESASGAGETQYF.